This record looks at one TCR beta chain sequence and its context. There is no known antigen for this receptor. It has no much larger one-base neighbor in the sample; base qualities were not kept. From the germline V gene, CDR1 is ENHRY and CDR2 is SYGVKD. Counted from cysteine to phenylalanine, this CDR3 has 16 amino acids. The read is trimmed to its CDR3 DNA, 48 bases read in frame from base 1. A distance of 15 bases separates the germline ends of V and J, which lose 7 bases and 0 bases respectively. This record comes from a study of memory CD4+ T cells and cytomegalovirus serostatus (dated by TCRdb to between 2018 and 2020). For the wider study: A total of 35 or so healthy Belgian adults, of whom 9 were CMV seropositive and about 25 were CMV seronegative, were included in the cohort. To replicate a published TCR-based CMV serostatus classifier, the researchers sequenced the CD4+ memory TCRbeta repertoires of a Belgian cohort whose cytomegalovirus serostatus was known. What the research found in general, with its limitations: Only CD4+CD45RO+ memory cells were sequenced, in contrast to the original study, in which naive and memory CD4+ and CD8+ populations were covered. Of about 180 previously reported CMV-associated TCRbeta sequences, approximately 70 appeared in the CD4+ memory repertoires, each in one to five individuals. The original-framework classifier achieved a median bootstrapped AUC of almost 0.97 with a 95% CI of 0.76-1.00 on the Belgian cohort. The results were read as suggesting that the CMV-associated TCR signature is, for the most part, present in the CD4+ memory repertoire. For predicting CMV serostatus, the median bootstrapped AUC was approximately 0.96 using the original framework and over 0.9 using a US-trained random forest.

Single viable CD3+CD4+CD8-CD45RO+ cells were sorted as memory CD4+ T cells on a FACSAria II. CMV serostatus was assessed using a Roche Elecsys assay, by which serum IgG against CMV pp150, pp28, p38 and p52 was detected. Once the samples were thawed, total CD4+ T cells were enriched through positive selection using CD4 magnetic microbeads. The samples came from a different study that was designed specifically to examine the CD4+ T cell memory repertoire. Peripheral blood mononuclear cells were isolated and cryopreserved following standard operating procedures; serum was stored at -80 °C. Staining used CD3-PerCP (BW264/56), CD4-APC (RPA-T4), CD45RO-PE (UCHT1) and CD8-Pacific Orange (3B5) antibodies, with Sytox blue excluding non-viable cells. Genomic DNA was extracted from sorted cells with the Quick-DNA Microprep Kit. TCRbeta DNA was amplified with the immunoSEQ hsTCRbeta kit following the manufacturer's protocol. TCRbeta libraries were sequenced on an Illumina MiSeq instrument. From the authors' description of their analysis: After out-of-frame sequences were removed, 2 million to 2.5 million distinct TCRbeta sequences remained, averaging approximately 68,000 per individual. Each individual was scored by the count of 164 previously reported CMV-associated TCRbeta sequences and the total productive distinct TCRbeta count. A beta-binomial model was reimplemented in Python, and random forests from scikit-learn, run with default parameters, were trained on data from the US cohort. Classifier performance on the Belgian cohort was summarized as median AUC with percentile confidence intervals calculated over 10,000 bootstrap iterations. TCRdb holds this immuneACCESS table with in-frame rearrangements only. Some clones are missing; in checked studies, unresolved V genes explain under half, and the rest has no known cause. The V and J calls and clone size are taken from that table; D and trimming were inferred from the DNA. This sample comprises tens of thousands of clones, 78% of them detected only once. 0.77% of the sample comes from the top ten.

The TCR comes from an adult in good health and CMV-seronegative. Sequencing input: memory CD4+ T cells from blood. The chain joins TRBV10-3 to TRBJ2-2; no D segment can be confidently identified. The CDR3 amino acid sequence is: CAITYPDRANTGELFF. The DNA is TGTGCCATCACCTACCCCGACCGAGCGAACACCGGGGAGCTGTTTTTT.